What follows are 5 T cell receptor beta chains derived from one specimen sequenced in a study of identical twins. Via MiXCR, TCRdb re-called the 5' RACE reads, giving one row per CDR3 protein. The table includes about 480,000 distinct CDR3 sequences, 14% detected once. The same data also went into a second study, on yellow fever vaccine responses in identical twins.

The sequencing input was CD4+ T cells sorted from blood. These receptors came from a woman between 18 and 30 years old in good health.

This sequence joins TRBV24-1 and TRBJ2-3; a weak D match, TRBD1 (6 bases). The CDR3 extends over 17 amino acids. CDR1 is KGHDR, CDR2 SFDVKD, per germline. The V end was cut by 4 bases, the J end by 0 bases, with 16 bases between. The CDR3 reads CATSESIVTGSTDTQYF. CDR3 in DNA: TGTGCCACCAGTGAATCCATAGTAACAGGGAGCACAGATACGCAGTATTTT.

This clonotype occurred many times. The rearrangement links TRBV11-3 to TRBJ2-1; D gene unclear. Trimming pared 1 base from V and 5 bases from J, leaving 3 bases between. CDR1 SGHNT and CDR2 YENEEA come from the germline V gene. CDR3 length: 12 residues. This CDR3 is CASSLVDNEQFF. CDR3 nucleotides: TGTGCCAGCAGCTTAGTCGACAATGAGCAGTTCTTC.

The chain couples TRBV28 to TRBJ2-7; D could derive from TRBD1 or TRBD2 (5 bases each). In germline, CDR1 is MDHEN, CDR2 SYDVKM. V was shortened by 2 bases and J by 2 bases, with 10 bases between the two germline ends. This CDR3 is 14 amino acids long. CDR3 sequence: CASSLGTATYEQYF. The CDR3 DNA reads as TGTGCCAGCAGTTTAGGGACGGCTACCTACGAGCAGTACTTC.

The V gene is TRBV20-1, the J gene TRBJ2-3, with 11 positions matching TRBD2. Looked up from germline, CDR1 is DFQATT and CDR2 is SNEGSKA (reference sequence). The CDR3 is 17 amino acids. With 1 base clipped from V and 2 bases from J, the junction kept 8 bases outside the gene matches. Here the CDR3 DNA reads TGCAGTGCTAGAGGGGTAGCGGGAGGGCGTGACACAGATACGCAGTATTTT. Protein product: CSARGVAGGRDTDTQYF.

In DNA, the CDR3 is TGCGCCAGCAGCCAAACCATAGCACGAGAAGAGACCCAGTACTTC. Translated: CASSQTIAREETQYF. The chain joins TRBV4-3 to TRBJ2-5; no clear D gene. Trimming took 2 bases from V and 3 from J, leaving 13 bases between them. The CDR3 has 15 amino acids. Germline-derived CDR1 and CDR2 are LGHNA and YSLEER.